This T cell receptor beta chain came from a study of cytomegalovirus exposure and HLA in healthy donors. Between the trimmed V and J ends, which lost 1 base and 2 bases, there was a span of 12 bases. CDR3 length: 15 residues. Germline CDR1 is LGHNA and CDR2 is YNFKEQ. The PCR contained 60 Vbeta and 13 Jbeta primers. Sequencing was performed with immunoSEQ multiplex PCR; in TCRdb, only in-frame clones are kept and a portion is missing. The table records around 140,000 clones, about 80% of them present only once. J is TRBJ2-7 and V is TRBV4-2, with D tentatively TRBD1 (5 bases). The sequencing input was PBMCs. The TCR sequence derives from a woman in her thirties or forties in good health and CMV-seropositive. The CDR3 bases are TGTGCCAGCAGCCAAGGTGGGGCAGATACCTACGAGCAGTACTTC. Amino acids: CASSQGGADTYEQYF.